The source of this T cell receptor (beta chain) is a study of cytomegalovirus exposure and HLA in healthy donors. Whole-study context: The approximately 120 validation repertoires, a later analysis reported, used the same platform as the approximately 670 repertoires from the first cohort. Study-level results: Subsequent analysis of the roughly 120 validation repertoires found a tendency for first-cohort TCR clusters to co-occur.

V shed 0 bases and J 7 bases; nucleotides not matched to a gene: 9. This CDR3 is built from 15 residues. Germline loops: CDR1 SGHRS, CDR2 YFSETQ. Note on this clone: Its specificity is not known.

Sequencing was performed with immunoSEQ multiplex PCR; in TCRdb, only in-frame clones are kept and a portion is missing. The table has about 120,000 clones, over 85% seen once. The specimen was PBMCs. V and J are TRBV5-1 and TRBJ1-1; 7 bases line up with TRBD1. The receptor was isolated from a woman between 18 and 30 years old in good health and CMV-seronegative. The CDR3 DNA sequence: TGCGCCAGCAGCTTGGCCGGGACAGTTGGAGTTGAAGCTTTCTTT. It codes for CASSLAGTVGVEAFF.